This T cell receptor beta chain originates from a study of T-cell memory formation after mild COVID-19. The germline V and J ends were trimmed by 6 bases and 12 bases, with 15 bases remaining between them. Looked up from germline, CDR1 is DFQATT and CDR2 is SNEGSKA (reference sequence). This CDR3 region has 11 residues. As regards this clonotype: What it recognizes is unknown.

General study results and limits: Contracting CD4+ clones lay largely in CM and EM, with CD8+ ones residing in EMRA. Nothing confirmed that second-wave clones peaking on day 37 were specific for SARS-CoV-2.

Each CDR3 protein gets one entry after TCRdb re-called the 5' RACE reads with MiXCR. Here the sample spans hundreds of thousands of distinct CDR3 sequences, around 21% being singletons. This TCR came from an adult woman who had mild COVID-19 (a few samples of this study predate the infection). Cell type and time point are not known. The source material was PBMCs or a T cell subset sorted from them (not recorded which). The chain uses TRBV20-1 and TRBJ2-1; unclear D gene. The CDR3 region is CSAPRLLGQFF. The CDR3 coding sequence is TGCAGTGCCCCACGCCTTCTTGGGCAGTTCTTC.